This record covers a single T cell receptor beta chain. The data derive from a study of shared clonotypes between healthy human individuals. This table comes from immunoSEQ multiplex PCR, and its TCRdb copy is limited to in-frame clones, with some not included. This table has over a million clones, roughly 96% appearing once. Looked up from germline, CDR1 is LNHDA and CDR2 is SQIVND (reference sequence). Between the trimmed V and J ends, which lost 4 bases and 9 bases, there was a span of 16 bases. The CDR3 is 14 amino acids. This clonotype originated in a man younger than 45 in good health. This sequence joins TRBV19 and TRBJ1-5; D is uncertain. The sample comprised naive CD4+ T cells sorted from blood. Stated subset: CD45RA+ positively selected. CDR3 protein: CASSTPGGFWPQHF. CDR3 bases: TGTGCCAGTAGTACCCCGGGAGGTTTCTGGCCCCAGCATTTT.